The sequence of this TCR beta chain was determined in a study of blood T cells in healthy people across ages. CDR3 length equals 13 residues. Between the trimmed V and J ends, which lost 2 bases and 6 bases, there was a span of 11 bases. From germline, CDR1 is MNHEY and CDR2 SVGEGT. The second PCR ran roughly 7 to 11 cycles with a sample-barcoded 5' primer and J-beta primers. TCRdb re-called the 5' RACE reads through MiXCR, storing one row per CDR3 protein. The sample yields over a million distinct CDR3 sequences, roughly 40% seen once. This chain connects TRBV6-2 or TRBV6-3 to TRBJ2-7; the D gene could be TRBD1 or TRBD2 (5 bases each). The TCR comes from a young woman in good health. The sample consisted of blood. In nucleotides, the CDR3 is TGTGCCAGCAGTTACCAGGGACCCTCCGAGCAGTACTTC. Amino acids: CASSYQGPSEQYF.